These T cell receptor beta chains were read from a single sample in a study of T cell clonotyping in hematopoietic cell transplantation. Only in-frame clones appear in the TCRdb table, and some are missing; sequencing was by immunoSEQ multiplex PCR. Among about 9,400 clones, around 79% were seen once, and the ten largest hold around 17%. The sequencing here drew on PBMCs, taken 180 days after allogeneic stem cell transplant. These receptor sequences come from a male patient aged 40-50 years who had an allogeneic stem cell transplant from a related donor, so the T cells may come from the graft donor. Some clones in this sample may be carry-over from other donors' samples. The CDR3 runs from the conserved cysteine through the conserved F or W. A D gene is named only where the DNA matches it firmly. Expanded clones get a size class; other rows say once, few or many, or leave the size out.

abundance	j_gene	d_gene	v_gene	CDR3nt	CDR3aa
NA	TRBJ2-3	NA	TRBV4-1	TGCGCCAGCAGCCAAGATTTGGGGTTCGGTGAGCAGTATTTT	CASSQDLGFGEQYF
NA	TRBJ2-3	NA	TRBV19	TGTGCCAGTAGTATAGGGGGGGGCCCGAGCACAGATACGCAGTATTTT	CASSIGGGPSTDTQYF
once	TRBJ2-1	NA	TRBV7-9	TGTGCCAGCAGCTTCACCCTGGGGGTCGGGCAGTTCTTC	CASSFTLGVGQFF
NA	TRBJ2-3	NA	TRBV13	TGTGCCAGCAGCACCCGGGAACAAGGCACAGATACGCAGTATTTT	CASSTREQGTDTQYF
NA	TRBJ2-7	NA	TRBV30	TGTGCCTGGAGTGTAAGGCTAGCGAGCTACGAGCAGTACTTC	CAWSVRLASYEQYF
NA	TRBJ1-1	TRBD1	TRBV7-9	TGTGCCAGCAGCCGACGACAGGGTTCCCACACTGAAGCTTTCTTT	CASSRRQGSHTEAFF
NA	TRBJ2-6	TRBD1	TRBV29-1	TGCAGCGTCGTCTTAGGGGGCACTGGGGCCAACGTCCTGACTTTC	CSVVLGGTGANVLTF
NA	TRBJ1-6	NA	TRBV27	TGTGCCAGCAGTTTAGTCCAGCTAGATTCACCCCTCCACTTT	CASSLVQLDSPLHF
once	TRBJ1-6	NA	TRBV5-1	TGCGCCAGCAGGTCAACGGCCCGGAATTCACCCCTCCACTTT	CASRSTARNSPLHF
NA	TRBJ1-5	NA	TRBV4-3	TGCGCCAGCAGCCCTCAAGACAGTCCAAATCAGCCCCAGCATTTT	CASSPQDSPNQPQHF
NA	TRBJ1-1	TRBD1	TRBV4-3	TGCGCCAGCAGCCGAGATGGGACAGGGATGAACACTGAAGCTTTCTTT	CASSRDGTGMNTEAFF
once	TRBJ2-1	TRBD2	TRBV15	TGTGCCACCAGCGGGCGGGGGGGCCGGGTATACAATGAGCAGTTCTTC	CATSGRGGRVYNEQFF
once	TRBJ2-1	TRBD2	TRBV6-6	TGTGCCAGCAGCGGCTTTGGGGCGGGAGAAAGCAATGAGCAGTTCTTC	CASSGFGAGESNEQFF
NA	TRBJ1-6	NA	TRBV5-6	TGTGCCAGCAGCTTCTGGGGATCCTATAATTCACCCCTCCACTTT	CASSFWGSYNSPLHF
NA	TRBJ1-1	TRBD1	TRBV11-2	TGTGCCAGCAGCTTTTACAGGGGACCCACTGAAGCTTTCTTT	CASSFYRGPTEAFF
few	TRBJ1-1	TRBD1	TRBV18	TGTGCCAGCTCACCGGACAGGGATGAAGCTTTCTTT	CASSPDRDEAFF
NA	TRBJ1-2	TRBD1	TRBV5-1	TGCGCCAGCAGCCTCGGGACAGGAACCCCCTCGGGGGGCTACACCTTC	CASSLGTGTPSGGYTF
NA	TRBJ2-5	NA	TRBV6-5	TGTGCCAGCAGTTACAGGACGTATTCGGGCCAAGAGACCCAGTACTTC	CASSYRTYSGQETQYF
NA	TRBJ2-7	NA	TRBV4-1	TGCGCCAGCAGCCAAGATCCAGGGACTTACGAGCAGTACTTC	CASSQDPGTYEQYF
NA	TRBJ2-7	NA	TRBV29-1	TGCAGCGTTGACCAGGGTGCTAGAGGCGAGCAGTACTTC	CSVDQGARGEQYF
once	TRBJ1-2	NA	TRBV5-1	TGCGCCAGCAGCTCGGGGGACTATGGCTACACCTTC	CASSSGDYGYTF
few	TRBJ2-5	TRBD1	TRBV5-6	TGTGCCAGCAGCTTAGGGACAGGGGGCACAGAGACCCAGTACTTC	CASSLGTGGTETQYF
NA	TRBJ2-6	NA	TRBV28	TGTGCCAGCAGTCCCTCTGGGGCCAACGTCCTGACTTTC	CASSPSGANVLTF
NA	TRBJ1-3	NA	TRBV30	TGTGCCTGGAGTGAAAAGGGGATCTCTGGAAACACCATATATTTT	CAWSEKGISGNTIYF
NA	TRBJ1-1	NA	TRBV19	TGTGCCAGTACTACCGGTCGGTTCACTGAAGCTTTCTTT	CASTTGRFTEAFF
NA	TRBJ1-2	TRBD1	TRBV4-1	TGCGCCAGCAGCCCCCACCTCCCGCAGGGGGCATTCTATGGCTACACCTTC	CASSPHLPQGAFYGYTF
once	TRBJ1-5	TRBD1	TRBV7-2	TGTGCCAGCAGCTTGGACAGGGGGTATCAGCCCCAGCATTTT	CASSLDRGYQPQHF
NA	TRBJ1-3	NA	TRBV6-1	TGTGCCAGCAGTGAATCCTGGCGTTTCGGAAACACCATATATTTT	CASSESWRFGNTIYF
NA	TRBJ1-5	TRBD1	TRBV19	TGTGCCAGTAGCAGGGACAGGGGCGATCAGCCCCAGCATTTT	CASSRDRGDQPQHF
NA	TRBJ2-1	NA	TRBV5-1	TGCGCCAGCAGCTTGGCCAATGAGCAGTTCTTC	CASSLANEQFF
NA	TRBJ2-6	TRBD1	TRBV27	TGTGCCAGCACCAAGGACAGGGGCTCTGGGGCCAACGTCCTGACTTTC	CASTKDRGSGANVLTF
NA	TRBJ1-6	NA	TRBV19	TGTGCCAGTTCTTTTGACCCCTATAATTCACCCCTCCACTTT	CASSFDPYNSPLHF
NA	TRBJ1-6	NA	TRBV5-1	TGCGCCAGCAGGAGGCAACCCCTTTCCGGTTTATATAATTCACCCCTCCACTTT	CASRRQPLSGLYNSPLHF
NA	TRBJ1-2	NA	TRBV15	TGTGCCACCAGCAGAGAGGAAGGGGATGGCTACACCTTC	CATSREEGDGYTF
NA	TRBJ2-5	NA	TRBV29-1	TGCAGCGTTGGGAATGGACTGTGGGAGACCCAGTACTTC	CSVGNGLWETQYF
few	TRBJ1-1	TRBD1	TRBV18	TGTGCCAGCTCAGCACAGGGGTGGAACACTGAAGCTTTCTTT	CASSAQGWNTEAFF
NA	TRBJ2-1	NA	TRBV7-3	TGTGCCAGCAGCCCGGGATACAATGAGCAGTTCTTC	CASSPGYNEQFF
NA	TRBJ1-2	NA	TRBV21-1	TGTGCCAGCACAAACAGGGTAAAAAGGACAAACTATGGCTACACCTTC	CASTNRVKRTNYGYTF
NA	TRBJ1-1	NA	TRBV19	TGTGCCACCCTTGATCGGGTTAACACTGAAGCTTTCTTT	CATLDRVNTEAFF
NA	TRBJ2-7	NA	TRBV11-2	TGTGCCAGCAGCTTAGAGTTGTCCCTAGTCAGCTCCTACGAGCAGTACTTC	CASSLELSLVSSYEQYF
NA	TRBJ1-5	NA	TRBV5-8	TGTGCCAGCAGCTTGTTCTTCGGTGGGGCCAGTCAGCCCCAGCATTTT	CASSLFFGGASQPQHF
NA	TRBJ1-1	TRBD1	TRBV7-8	TGTGCCAGCAGCCCTCAGGGGGCGTACACTGAAGCTTTCTTT	CASSPQGAYTEAFF
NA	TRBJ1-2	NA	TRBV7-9	TGTGCCAGCAGCTTAACTGGGGTTGGCTACACCTTC	CASSLTGVGYTF
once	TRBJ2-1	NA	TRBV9	TGTGCCAGCAGCGTAGGGACAGTCTACAATGAGCAGTTCTTC	CASSVGTVYNEQFF
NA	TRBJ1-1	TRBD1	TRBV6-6	TGTGCCAGCATTCTGACAGGGGGTATGGCGGCTGAAGCTTTCTTT	CASILTGGMAAEAFF
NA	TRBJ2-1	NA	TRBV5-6	TGTGCCAGCAGCTTGGTGACTAGGTCCTACAATGAGCAGTTCTTC	CASSLVTRSYNEQFF
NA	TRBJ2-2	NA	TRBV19	TGTGCCAGTAGTATTTTGGGCTCCGGGGAGCTGTTTTTT	CASSILGSGELFF
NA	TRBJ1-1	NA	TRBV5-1	TGCGCCAGCAGCTTGGGTACGACAAACACTGAAGCTTTCTTT	CASSLGTTNTEAFF
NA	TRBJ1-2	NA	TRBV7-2	TGTGCCAGCAGCTTAGGGAGGGGGGACTATGGCTACACCTTC	CASSLGRGDYGYTF
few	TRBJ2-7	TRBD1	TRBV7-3	TGTGCCAGCAGCCCAACAGGGGGAGGATCCTACGAGCAGTACTTC	CASSPTGGGSYEQYF
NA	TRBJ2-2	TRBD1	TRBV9	TGTGCCAGCAGCGTAGGAAGACAGGGCGGAAGGGAGCTGTTTTTT	CASSVGRQGGRELFF
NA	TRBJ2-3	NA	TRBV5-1	TGCGCCAGCAGCTTGAATTCTGGAGGGGGAGCAGATACGCAGTATTTT	CASSLNSGGGADTQYF
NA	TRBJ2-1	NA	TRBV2	TGTGCCAGCAGTGAGACAGCCCAGTTCTTC	CASSETAQFF
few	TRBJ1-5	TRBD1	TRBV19	TGTGCCAGTAGTGAAACCGACAGGGATCGCCAGCATTTT	CASSETDRDRQHF
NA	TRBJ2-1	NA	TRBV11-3	TGTGCCACCTCCGCGGACGGGACGGAAAAAGGGGGTGAGCAGTTCTTC	CATSADGTEKGGEQFF
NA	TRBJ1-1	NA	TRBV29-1	TGCAGCGTTGAGAGGGGGGCTTGGACTGAAGCTTTCTTT	CSVERGAWTEAFF